Each of the 21 T cell receptor beta chains below was sequenced from the same sample in a study of human thymus T cells. Resections from corrective heart surgery provided thymus tissue. Profiling relied on immunoSEQ multiplex PCR, and the TCRdb table lists in-frame clones only, not all of them. This sample carries about 78,000 clones, roughly 96% of them seen once, and the ten largest clones take just over 0.03%. Sequencing was carried out using thymus tissue. These receptors were obtained from a boy younger than two with a congenital heart defect but otherwise immunologically healthy.

The chain is built from TRBV4-1 and TRBJ1-4; 9 positions match TRBD1. The CDR3 runs 16 residues. Trimming took 0 bases from V and 8 from J; bases not matched to a gene: 7. Per germline, CDR1 MGHRA and CDR2 YSYEKL. The CDR3 DNA sequence: TGCGCCAGCAGCCAAGAGGGGACAGGGCGGCGAGAAAAACTGTTTTTT. Its protein product is CASSQEGTGRREKLFF.

The V gene is TRBV9, the J gene TRBJ1-2; D gene unclear. The CDR3 consists of 11 residues. V was shortened by 4 bases and J by 6 bases, with 7 bases between the two germline ends. Germline values: CDR1 SGDLS, CDR2 YYNGEE. CDR3 sequence (DNA): TGTGCCAGCAGCCCCCCGGATGGCTACACCTTC. Translation gives CASSPPDGYTF.

This rearrangement joins TRBV15 to TRBJ2-7, with D perhaps TRBD2 (7 bases). The length of the CDR3 is 14 residues. Germline V gene lookup returns CDR1 LNHNV and CDR2 YYDKDF (reference sequence). With 3 bases removed from V and 5 bases from J, the gap between germline ends came to 14 bases. CDR3 in amino acids: CATSSRRGADEQYF. The CDR3 nucleotides are TGTGCCACCAGCAGCCGACGGGGGGCGGACGAGCAGTACTTC.

CDR3 sequence (DNA): TGTGCCAGCTCACCTACCAGCAGGGTCTCTGGGGCCAACGTCCTGACTTTC. Its protein product is CASSPTSRVSGANVLTF. The V gene is TRBV18, the J gene TRBJ2-6, with TRBD1 as a possible D gene (5 bases). CDR3 length: 17 residues. Per the germline V gene, CDR1 is KGHSH and CDR2 is LQKENI. Trimming left V 3 bases short and J 0 bases short, with 12 bases between.

The CDR3 DNA sequence: TGTGCCAGCAGTGGGGACAGGGGGCGCTTAGGCTACACCTTC. Amino acids: CASSGDRGRLGYTF. The genes are TRBV6-6 and TRBJ1-2, with 12 bases fitting TRBD1. CDR1 and CDR2 from the germline V gene are MNHNY and SVGAGI (reference sequence). Trimming cost V 5 bases and J 8 bases; bases outside gene matches: 6. The CDR3 length is 14 residues.

The J gene is TRBJ2-1, the V gene TRBV7-2, with D tentatively TRBD1 (6 bases). The CDR3 totals 18 residues. Germline V gene sequence: CDR1 SGHTA, CDR2 FQGNSA. Trimming removed 4 bases from V and 0 bases from J, with 19 bases in between. CDR3 loop: CASSSQGNYQSSYNEQFF. In DNA, the CDR3 is TGTGCCAGCAGCTCCCAGGGGAACTACCAGAGCTCCTACAATGAGCAGTTCTTC.

The chain employs TRBV28 and TRBJ2-2; D is ambiguous. The V gene's germline CDR1 is MDHEN and CDR2 SYDVKM. The CDR3 covers 16 residues. Trimming pared 0 bases from V and 2 bases from J, leaving 10 bases between. CDR3 loop: CASSLWYPLNTGELFF. In DNA, the CDR3 is TGTGCCAGCAGTTTATGGTATCCACTTAACACCGGGGAGCTGTTTTTT.

The V call is TRBV27, the J call TRBJ2-7, with 10 nucleotides matching TRBD2. Per the germline V gene, CDR1 is MNHEY and CDR2 is SMNVEV (reference sequence). This CDR3 is 20 amino acids long. J lost 3 bases, V lost 5 bases, and 22 bases had no gene match. The CDR3 protein is CASSPRGQKGITSGDYEQYF. For the CDR3, the DNA is TGTGCCAGCAGTCCCAGAGGACAGAAGGGAATCACTAGCGGGGACTACGAGCAGTACTTC.

This rearrangement joins TRBV11-3 to TRBJ1-3; perhaps TRBD1 as D (5 bases). CDR1 is SGHNT and CDR2 is YENEEA in the germline V gene. The CDR3 is made up of 13 amino acids. Deletions cut 5 bases from V and 4 bases from J, with 9 bases between. The CDR3 coding sequence is TGTGCCAGCAGCCTCAGGGAGGGAAACACCATATATTTT. Amino acid sequence: CASSLREGNTIYF.

J is TRBJ2-6 and V is TRBV30, with D possibly TRBD2 on 5 matching bases. Deletions cut 5 bases from V and 0 bases from J, with 26 bases between. The CDR3 is made up of 20 amino acids. Germline V CDR1 and CDR2: GTSNPN, SVGIG (reference sequence). The CDR3 protein is CAWHLALGKFETSGANVLTF. As DNA, the CDR3 is TGTGCCTGGCACCTAGCCCTGGGAAAGTTCGAGACCTCTGGGGCCAACGTCCTGACTTTC.

The genes are TRBV6-5 and TRBJ1-3; TRBD1 is a possible D gene (5 bases). Trimming removed 4 bases from V and 2 bases from J, with 12 bases in between. The CDR3 consists of 15 residues. Germline assignment: CDR1 MNHEY and CDR2 SVGAGI. The CDR3, as DNA: TGTGCCAGCAGTTTGAAAGGGGACCCTGGAAACACCATATATTTT. This sequence encodes CASSLKGDPGNTIYF.

This chain joins TRBV27 and TRBJ2-2; D remains ambiguous. Germline CDR1 is MNHEY and CDR2 is SMNVEV (reference sequence). CDR3 size: 15 residues. The V gene lost 5 bases and the J gene lost 9 bases, with 19 bases spanning the gap. The CDR3 spells CASSLGRRGSRELFF. For the CDR3, the DNA is TGTGCCAGCAGTCTAGGACGGCGAGGCTCCCGGGAGCTGTTTTTT.

The V and J genes are TRBV27 and TRBJ1-5; possible D gene TRBD1, 6 bases. The CDR3 runs 15 residues. The V gene's germline CDR1 is MNHEY and CDR2 SMNVEV (reference sequence). Trimming removed 7 bases from V and 1 base from J, with 14 bases in between. CDR3 sequence: CASKGGIGSNQPQHF. As DNA, the CDR3 is TGTGCCAGCAAAGGGGGAATCGGGAGCAATCAGCCCCAGCATTTT.

The V and J genes are TRBV28 and TRBJ2-3, with D perhaps matching TRBD2 (5 bases). This CDR3 comprises 16 residues. Germline loops: CDR1 MDHEN, CDR2 SYDVKM. V was trimmed by 2 bases and J by 2 bases, leaving 14 bases between them. This chain's CDR3 is CASSLREHSSTDTQYF. For the CDR3, the DNA is TGTGCCAGCAGTTTAAGGGAGCACAGCTCCACAGATACGCAGTATTTT.

The rearrangement links TRBV6-6 to TRBJ2-7; D not certain. Germline V CDR1 and CDR2: MNHNY, SVGAGI (reference sequence). This CDR3 is 16 amino acids long. V lost 6 bases and J lost 7, with 25 bases in between. CDR3 nucleotide sequence: TGTGCCAGCAGCAACCTCCCCCTGATCGACTCCCCTGAGCAGTACTTC. This gives the protein CASSNLPLIDSPEQYF.

The rearrangement links TRBV7-2 to TRBJ2-1; D is tentatively TRBD1 or TRBD2 (6 bases each). Germline lookup yields CDR1 SGHTA and CDR2 FQGNSA. The CDR3 spans 19 residues. Trimming took off 1 base at V and 0 bases at J, with 19 bases between the two ends. CDR3 residues: CASSLDPTTGASSYNEQFF. The CDR3 DNA follows: TGTGCCAGCAGCTTAGATCCAACCACGGGGGCGAGCTCCTACAATGAGCAGTTCTTC. The complete variable domain, with remaining parts taken from reference TRBV7-2 and TRBJ2-1, reads GAGVSQSPSNKVTEKGKDVELRCDPISGHTALYWYRQSLGQGLEFLIYFQGNSAPDKSGLPSDRFSAERTGGSVSTLTIQRTQQEDSAVYLCASSLDPTTGASSYNEQFFGPGTRLTVL.

This sequence joins TRBV15 and TRBJ1-5; 12 nucleotides match TRBD1. Trimming took 6 bases from V and 6 from J; bases not matched to a gene: 18. Germline V gene sequence: CDR1 LNHNV, CDR2 YYDKDF (reference sequence). The CDR3 consists of 19 residues. CDR3: CATSLNRDRGRERSQPQHF. The CDR3 DNA sequence: TGTGCCACCAGTCTGAACCGGGACAGGGGGCGCGAGAGGAGTCAGCCCCAGCATTTT.

The chain has TRBV2 and TRBJ1-4; perhaps TRBD1 as D (6 bases). The CDR3 is 17 residues long. Germline loops: CDR1 SNHLY, CDR2 FYNNEI. The V end lost 6 bases, the J end lost 0 bases, and 17 bases lay between the germline ends. The CDR3, as DNA: TGTGCCAGCAGCGGGACATCGTCCTCTGCAACTAATGAAAAACTGTTTTTT. The encoded protein is CASSGTSSSATNEKLFF.

This clone was found once. This chain connects TRBV5-6 to TRBJ1-6; TRBD1 aligns across 9 bases. Trimming cost V 3 bases and J 4 bases; bases outside gene matches: 8. Germline CDR1 is SGHDT and CDR2 is YYEEEE. The CDR3 covers 17 residues. The CDR3 region has the DNA TGTGCCAGCAGCTCACGCCGGACAGGGGAGTATAATTCACCCCTCCACTTT. It is translated as CASSSRRTGEYNSPLHF.

The rearrangement links TRBV30 to TRBJ2-7; 10 nucleotides match TRBD1. The CDR3 has 14 residues. CDR1 is GTSNPN, CDR2 SVGIG, per germline (reference sequence). Losses at the gene ends were 8 bases for V and 2 bases for J; bases not matched to a gene: 9. Here the CDR3 DNA reads TGTGCCACCCGTGACAGGGGGCATCCCTACGAGCAGTACTTC. Its protein is CATRDRGHPYEQYF.

J is TRBJ2-2 and V is TRBV14; D might be TRBD1 (6 bases). Germline values: CDR1 SGHDN, CDR2 FVKESK. CDR3 length: 17 residues. Trimming cost V 4 bases and J 0 bases, with 15 bases left between them. The CDR3 bases are TGTGCCAGCAGCCCTAATACAGGGACGCCGAACACCGGGGAGCTGTTTTTT. This sequence encodes CASSPNTGTPNTGELFF.